What follows are 29 T cell receptor beta chains derived from one specimen sequenced in a study of T cells in placental villitis. Sequencing used immunoSEQ v4. Only in-frame clones appear in the TCRdb table, and some are missing; sequencing was by immunoSEQ multiplex PCR. Among about 210 clones listed, around 94% were seen once. Sequenced sample: placental tissue containing maternal and fetal cells. Every receptor here comes from a human donor in good health; the placental T cells may come from both mother and fetus.

This clone was counted once. CDR3 DNA: TGTGCCAGCAAGGGCGGGAGGCTAGATGGCTACACCTTC. This gives the protein CASKGGRLDGYTF. The genes are TRBV27 and TRBJ1-2; D remains unclear. This CDR3 comprises 13 residues. Looked up from germline, CDR1 is MNHEY and CDR2 is SMNVEV (reference sequence). V lost 7 bases and J lost 6, with 15 bases in between.

This chain connects TRBV5-1 to TRBJ2-7, with 10 nucleotides matching TRBD1. Germline CDR1 and CDR2: SGHRS and YFSETQ. J was trimmed by 5 bases and V by 3 bases; bases with no gene match: 8. The CDR3 loop spans 15 amino acids. CDR3 in amino acids: CASSSAGTGVNEQYF. CDR3 bases: TGCGCCAGCAGCTCGGCCGGGACAGGGGTAAACGAGCAGTACTTC.

The V gene is TRBV10-3, the J gene TRBJ1-6; 7 nucleotides line up with TRBD1. CDR3 length: 17 residues. Germline V gene data show CDR1 as ENHRY and CDR2 as SYGVKD. V was clipped by 0 bases and J by 10 bases; unmatched bases: 12. This CDR3 reads CAISESSRQGVDSPLHF. CDR3 sequence (DNA): TGTGCCATCAGTGAGTCGAGCCGACAGGGTGTGGACTCACCCCTCCACTTT.

The chain combines TRBV6-5 with TRBJ1-1; no clear D. The length of the CDR3 is 13 residues. Germline CDR1 is MNHEY and CDR2 is SVGAGI. With 6 bases removed from V and 0 bases from J, the gap between germline ends came to 8 bases. CDR3 sequence (DNA): TGTGCCAGCAGCTCTGGAATGAACACTGAAGCTTTCTTT. It translates to CASSSGMNTEAFF.

The V and J genes are TRBV19 and TRBJ1-1; tentatively, D is TRBD1 (5 bases). The CDR3 contains 13 residues. In germline, CDR1 is LNHDA, CDR2 SQIVND (reference sequence). V was cut by 3 bases and J by 2 bases, with 7 bases left in between. The CDR3 DNA is TGTGCCAGTAGTATTGGGGGAAACACTGAAGCTTTCTTT. Its protein product is CASSIGGNTEAFF.

This chain links TRBV6-5 with TRBJ2-7; a possible D gene is TRBD2 (6 bases). The CDR3 extends over 15 amino acids. In germline, CDR1 is MNHEY, CDR2 SVGAGI. V was trimmed by 4 bases and J by 3 bases, leaving 16 bases between them. Here the CDR3 DNA reads TGTGCCAGCAGTTTATGGACCGCGGAGGGCTACGAGCAGTACTTC. This codes for CASSLWTAEGYEQYF.

The DNA for the CDR3 is TGTGCCAGCAGCGTAGCCCTAACAGGGTTCAGCACAGATACGCAGTATTTT. Its protein is CASSVALTGFSTDTQYF. V and J are TRBV9 and TRBJ2-3; the D gene is possibly TRBD1 (6 bases). V lost 0 bases and J lost 0, with 14 bases in between. The CDR3 loop spans 17 amino acids. Germline values: CDR1 SGDLS, CDR2 YYNGEE.

V is TRBV10-3 and J is TRBJ2-1; 7 positions match TRBD2. CDR1 is ENHRY and CDR2 is SYGVKD in the germline V gene. The V and J ends lost 0 bases and 0 bases, in that order; junction bases with no gene match: 8. The CDR3 sequence is 18 residues long. The CDR3 is CAISESTSGASSYNEQFF. Written as DNA, the CDR3 is TGTGCCATCAGTGAGTCGACAAGCGGGGCTAGCTCCTACAATGAGCAGTTCTTC.

The chain combines TRBV3-1 (or the pseudogene TRBV3-2) with TRBJ2-1; 12 bases are shared with TRBD2. J was trimmed by 4 bases and V by 0 bases; bases with no gene match: 4. There are 17 residues in the CDR3. Germline loops: CDR1 LGHDT, CDR2 YNNKEL (reference sequence). The CDR3 loop is CASSQETSGGPYNEQFF. In DNA form, the CDR3 reads TGTGCCAGCAGCCAAGAGACTAGCGGGGGCCCTTACAATGAGCAGTTCTTC.

V gene TRBV2 combines with J gene TRBJ2-7; no clear D. Germline CDR1 and CDR2: SNHLY and FYNNEI. Trimming removed 4 bases from V and 3 bases from J, with 4 bases in between. This CDR3 region has 11 residues. CDR3 sequence: CASSVLYEQYF. The CDR3 bases are TGTGCCAGCAGTGTTCTCTACGAGCAGTACTTC.

J is TRBJ2-7 and V is TRBV28, with 8 bases fitting TRBD1. CDR3 length equals 13 residues. V was clipped by 11 bases and J by 3 bases; unmatched bases: 9. CDR1 and CDR2 (germline): MDHEN, SYDVKM. CDR3 sequence (DNA): TGTGCCGTCCTGAGGGGACAGGACTACGAGCAGTACTTC. As protein: CAVLRGQDYEQYF.

The chain couples TRBV7-9 to TRBJ2-3; D tentatively reads TRBD1 or TRBD2 (6 bases each). The CDR3 consists of 17 residues. Germline loops: CDR1 SEHNR, CDR2 FQNEAQ (reference sequence). With 1 base removed from V and 5 bases from J, the gap between germline ends came to 19 bases. The DNA for the CDR3 is TGTGCCAGCAGCTTAGGACGGGGGAGACAGGACGTAGATACGCAGTATTTT. Translated, it gives CASSLGRGRQDVDTQYF.

This clone was observed a handful of times. This chain connects TRBV18 to TRBJ1-2, with 9 nucleotides matching TRBD1. Germline V CDR1 and CDR2: KGHSH, LQKENI. The V and J ends lost 3 bases and 5 bases, in that order; junction bases with no gene match: 7. The CDR3 is 15 amino acids. CDR3 loop: CASSPDRDRVYGYTF. Here the CDR3 DNA reads TGTGCCAGCTCACCGGATCGGGACAGGGTGTATGGCTACACCTTC. Together with reference TRBV18 and TRBJ1-2, the CDR3 gives the full variable domain: NAGVMQNPRHLVRRRGQEARLRCSPMKGHSHVYWYRQLPEEGLKFMVYLQKENIIDESGMPKERFSAEFPKEGPSILRIQQVVRGDSAAYFCASSPDRDRVYGYTFGSGTRLTVV.

This clone came up once. The genes are TRBV18 and TRBJ2-5; D uncertain. Trimming took 0 bases from V and 2 from J, leaving 7 bases between them. This CDR3 has 14 residues. The germline CDR1 and CDR2 sequences are KGHSH and LQKENI. CDR3 in DNA: TGTGCCAGCTCACCACCGTACGGTCAAGAGACCCAGTACTTC. This encodes CASSPPYGQETQYF.

V gene TRBV7-2 combines with J gene TRBJ2-3; D is possibly TRBD2 (6 bases). V lost 2 bases and J lost 0, with 15 bases in between. This CDR3 has 17 amino acids. Germline CDR1 SGHTA, CDR2 FQGNSA. The CDR3 DNA is TGTGCCAGCAGCTTATATCAGGCGGGGCCTAGCACAGATACGCAGTATTTT. Protein: CASSLYQAGPSTDTQYF.

This clone was recorded once. The chain combines TRBV10-3 with TRBJ1-6, with 10 bases that match TRBD1. This CDR3 is 17 amino acids long. V dropped 5 bases and J dropped 0; count of bases not matched to a gene: 4. The V gene's germline CDR1 is ENHRY and CDR2 SYGVKD. CDR3 sequence reads: CAISLGQGSSYNSPLHF. CDR3 in DNA: TGTGCCATCAGTCTGGGACAGGGGAGCTCCTATAATTCACCCCTCCACTTT.

V usage is TRBV1 and J usage is TRBJ1-2. TRBV1 is a pseudogene segment. The CDR3 runs to 16 residues. CDR3 DNA sequence: TGCACCAGCAGTCTTAGATGTTGTGCGAAGACCTATGGCTACACCTTC. It encodes CTSSLRCCAKTYGYTF.

The gene calls are TRBV4-1 and TRBJ2-4; no firm D call. Germline V gene data show CDR1 as MGHRA and CDR2 as YSYEKL. The CDR3 extends over 17 amino acids. The V end lost 1 base, the J end lost 0 bases, and 13 bases lay between the germline ends. This CDR3 is CASSQVDKTLAKNIQYF. The CDR3, as DNA: TGCGCCAGCAGCCAAGTTGACAAGACACTAGCCAAAAACATTCAGTACTTC.

The CDR3, as DNA: TGTGCCAGCAGTCCTAGCGGGAGGTGGACAGATACGCAGTATTTT. This translates into CASSPSGRWTDTQYF. The chain carries TRBV6-5 and TRBJ2-3, with 11 bases aligning to TRBD2. The germline V gene encodes CDR1 MNHEY and CDR2 SVGAGI. There are 15 residues in the CDR3. The V segment lost 5 bases and the J segment 3 bases; nucleotides outside the gene matches: 4.

V is TRBV6-5 and J is TRBJ1-5, with D uncertain. Trimming left V 6 bases short and J 7 bases short, with 16 bases between. Per the germline V gene, CDR1 is MNHEY and CDR2 is SVGAGI. The CDR3 is made up of 14 amino acids. The CDR3 bases are TGTGCCAGCAGGGGTTCACGGAACCCCCAGCCCCAGCATTTT. Translated: CASRGSRNPQPQHF.

The chain uses TRBV19 and TRBJ1-2; TRBD1 agrees at 9 bases. V gave up 3 bases and J gave up 8 bases; unmatched junction bases: 7. Germline V gene sequence: CDR1 LNHDA, CDR2 SQIVND (reference sequence). The CDR3 covers 14 residues. The CDR3 loop is CASSIDRGGVGYTF. DNA of the CDR3: TGTGCCAGTAGTATCGACAGGGGGGGAGTAGGCTACACCTTC.

The chain uses TRBV9 and TRBJ2-5; possibly TRBD2 for D (6 bases). The CDR3 has 14 residues. Germline-derived CDR1 and CDR2 are SGDLS and YYNGEE. V gave up 3 bases and J gave up 0 bases, with 9 bases separating them. In DNA, the CDR3 is TGTGCCAGCAGCGGCCGGGACTACCAAGAGACCCAGTACTTC. Protein: CASSGRDYQETQYF.

The rearrangement links TRBV19 to TRBJ2-1; D gene unclear. Germline V gives CDR1 LNHDA, CDR2 SQIVND (reference sequence). V shed 10 bases and J shed 9 bases, with 10 bases lying between them. The CDR3 is 10 amino acids. CDR3 nucleotide sequence: TGTGCCACCGAAGGGTCTGAGCAGTTCTTC. Translated: CATEGSEQFF.

V and J are TRBV2 and TRBJ2-7; D ambiguous. CDR1 is SNHLY and CDR2 is FYNNEI in the germline V gene. Trimming took 7 bases from V and 1 from J, leaving 14 bases between them. This CDR3 is built from 14 residues. DNA for the CDR3: TGTGCCAGCACCAGTCGGGCCATTTCCTACGAGCAGTACTTC. It yields the protein CASTSRAISYEQYF. The full variable domain, completed using reference TRBV2 and TRBJ2-7, is EPEVTQTPSHQVTQMGQEVILRCVPISNHLYFYWYRQILGQKVEFLVSFYNNEISEKSEIFDDQFSVERPDGSNFTLKIRSTKLEDSAMYFCASTSRAISYEQYFGPGTRLTVT.

The chain recombines TRBV7-9 with TRBJ1-1; D ambiguous. The V end lost 5 bases, the J end lost 7 bases, and 17 bases lay between the germline ends. The CDR3 consists of 14 residues. The V gene's germline CDR1 is SEHNR and CDR2 FQNEAQ (reference sequence). The CDR3 is CASSQGFVAIEAFF. In DNA form, the CDR3 reads TGTGCCAGCAGCCAAGGGTTTGTAGCCATTGAAGCTTTCTTT.

This rearrangement joins TRBV18 to TRBJ1-2; no firm D call. V lost 3 bases and J 6 bases, leaving 14 bases between the germline ends. CDR1 is KGHSH, CDR2 LQKENI, per germline. The CDR3 has 14 amino acids. CDR3 coding DNA: TGTGCCAGCTCACCGATTGGGCGTCAGGATGGCTACACCTTC. Translating gives CASSPIGRQDGYTF.

The chain combines TRBV2 with TRBJ2-1, with a possible D match to TRBD2 (5 bases). Germline CDR1 and CDR2: SNHLY and FYNNEI. The CDR3 is 13 amino acids. Trimming removed 7 bases from V and 8 bases from J, with 15 bases in between. The CDR3 DNA follows: TGTGCCAGCACCGGACTGGCAGGCCATGAGCAGTTCTTC. Translating it yields CASTGLAGHEQFF.

The CDR3 DNA is TGCAGCGCCGATCAAGACAATAGCAATCAGCCCCAGCATTTT. This encodes CSADQDNSNQPQHF. V gene TRBV29-1 combines with J gene TRBJ1-5; D gene uncertain. Germline V CDR1 and CDR2: SQVTM, ANQGSEA. This CDR3 spans 14 amino acids. V lost 7 bases and J 0 bases, leaving 13 bases between the germline ends.

This clone was found a few times. The gene calls are TRBV9 and TRBJ2-3; D might be TRBD2 (6 bases). The germline V gene has CDR1 SGDLS and CDR2 YYNGEE. Trimming pared 3 bases from V and 3 bases from J, leaving 17 bases between. This CDR3 is built from 16 residues. CDR3 residues: CASSAEVGLTTDTQYF. CDR3 DNA: TGTGCCAGCAGCGCCGAGGTGGGACTCACGACAGATACGCAGTATTTT.